The entry below describes one TCR beta chain. The specificity of this receptor is unknown. No base-level quality is on record; no much larger clone is a single base apart. Every donor was a healthy Caucasian. Three pairs of female monozygotic twins, all aged roughly 18 to 30 years, were included in the twin cohort. CD4+ and CD8+ T cell populations were isolated with positive isolation kits from Invitrogen. V is trimmed back by 3 bases and J by 1 base, and the junction contains 4 bases that no gene match accounts for. CDR1 and CDR2 (MNHEY, SVGAGI) derive from the germline V gene. The CDR3 runs 15 residues from the cysteine to the phenylalanine. Of all the DNA, just the CDR3 is kept, 45 bases in frame from base 1. This sample was taken from a study of identical twins (dated by TCRdb to about 2016). About the full investigation: To test whether fetal clonotypes persist, the study used deep sequencing on TCR alpha and beta repertoires from monozygotic twins, unrelated adults of various ages, and cord blood. Replicate twin experiments were performed at different times using different library preparation protocols to rule out contamination.

The library was produced with 5' RACE. Instrument on record: Illumina HiSeq 2000. Template switching introduced a universal primer binding site; the final cDNA contained a unique molecular identifier, enabling accurate counting of TCR cDNA molecules. Specific primers in the conserved constant-segment region were used to synthesize first-strand cDNA for TCR alpha and beta chains. To control for contamination, each cDNA library was double barcoded with a SMART-Mk sample barcode plus Illumina barcodes. Two successive PCR steps introduced TruSeq adapter sequences along with Illumina sample barcodes. TCR alpha and beta cDNA libraries were sequenced on the Illumina HiSeq platform with custom primers. As for the authors' bioinformatics: Unique molecular identifiers were extracted from raw reads with MiGEC, and CDR3 positions were determined with MiXCR. For each individual, recombination models were inferred using an EM algorithm with the repgenHMM and IGoR tools. The analysis of shared clonotypes was done with the tcR package in R, with sharing normalized by the product of cloneset sizes. Out-of-frame nonproductive sequences were analyzed to study raw recombination free of thymic and clonal selection effects. TCRdb trimmed public reads at Q25 via fastp, called clones via MiXCR and kept in-frame beta chains. Every CDR3 protein is listed once, alongside the most common genes and DNA of its rows. TCRdb, not the original authors, processed these V and J calls. For this sample the table gives about 470,000 distinct CDR3 sequences, of which roughly a quarter were detected only once. Together, the top ten hold around 3% of the sample.

Points the paper makes about the study in general: Invariant T cells such as MAIT and iNKT could partly confound zero-insertion analyses, although diverse VJ usage argued against such confounding for most clonotypes. In beta out-of-frame sequences, excess twin sharing was weaker, because having fewer shared sequences lowered the signal-to-noise ratio. In monozygotic twins, recombination models systematically underestimated out-of-frame TCR alpha sharing, but the models matched the sharing seen between unrelated individuals. Fewer insertions were carried by abundant cord blood beta clonotypes; a weaker similar trend was observed in young adult naive repertoires, while no such trend was observed in memory repertoires. Because the same donors could not be followed over many years, conclusions were based on cross-sectional statistical analysis. Compared with coincidental sharing between unrelated individuals, out-of-frame TCR alpha sequences shared between twins had an excess of sequences with low generation probability.

The same data also contributed to another study, on T cells expressing NK-cell markers. As noted in the second study: In sorted CD3+CD56+NKG2C+, CD3+CD56+NKG2C- and CD3+CD56-NKG2C+ T-cell subsets from several donors, TCR beta-chain repertoires were profiled. Of the eight sequenced donors, seven were found to be HCMV-seropositive and one was found to be HCMV-seronegative. To restrict sorting to alphabetaTCR-expressing T cells, an anti-gammadeltaTCR antibody was added in several experiments. For roughly six donors, the dominant CD3+CD56+NKG2C+ clonotypes were among the top 10 CD8+ clonotypes and accounted for roughly 1.0-7.5% of CD8+ T cells. Those dominant clonotypes were again the most abundant among CD3+CD56-NKG2C+ cells in a few donors, at roughly 25-65%. Whether the expanded NKG2C-expressing T cell clones were specific for HCMV antigens remained unclear. The study sequenced eight donors, all healthy volunteers chosen at random: three men and five women. HCMV-specific IgG was detected in serum with a commercial ELISA kit to determine HCMV serostatus. MIGEC was used to demultiplex reads and group the reads by UMI, and MiTCR was used to assemble and quantify clonotypes. To exclude erroneous sequences, any TCR cDNA sequence not supported by at least two reads was discarded. Downstream repertoire analysis used the tcR package, and clonotypes were matched across fractions by CDR3 nucleotide sequence plus V segment. VDJmatch was used to annotate antigen specificity against VDJdb, with one amino acid substitution in CDR3 permitted.

Material for sequencing was CD4+ T cells sorted from blood. This receptor was obtained from a young woman in good health. The V and J genes are TRBV6-5 and TRBJ2-7, with 9 junctional bases fitting TRBD1. The DNA sequence is given as TGTGCCAGCAGTTATGCGACAGGGGGATCCTACGAGCAGTACTTC. Its amino acids are CASSYATGGSYEQYF.